Presented here are 24 T cell receptor beta chains from one specimen sequenced in a study of Tregs in tolerant kidney transplant recipients. These receptors' antigens are unknown. Sequencing used immunoSEQ multiplex PCR; TCRdb keeps in-frame clones, though not all of them. This sample has around 30,000 clones; about four fifths occur once, and the top ten carry about 2.3%. The sample comprised Tregs from blood cultured with allogeneic cells. The receptors here all came from a human donor in good health.

The rearrangement uses TRBV19 and TRBJ2-7, with D possibly matching TRBD1 (5 bases). With 3 bases removed from V and 2 bases from J, the gap between germline ends came to 8 bases. Per the germline V gene, CDR1 is LNHDA and CDR2 is SQIVND (reference sequence). The CDR3 spans 13 residues. CDR3 sequence: CASSIPGTYEQYF. In DNA form, the CDR3 reads TGTGCCAGTAGTATCCCAGGGACCTACGAGCAGTACTTC.

Only a few counts were recorded for this clone. This chain uses TRBV27 with TRBJ2-7, with 12 bases lining up with TRBD2. Per the germline V gene, CDR1 is MNHEY and CDR2 is SMNVEV (reference sequence). J was trimmed by 7 bases and V by 3 bases; bases with no gene match: 13. The CDR3 is 17 residues long. The CDR3 region is CASSFHPGLAGIKEQYF. The CDR3 region has the DNA TGTGCCAGCAGTTTCCACCCCGGACTAGCGGGAATTAAAGAGCAGTACTTC.

There are a few counts of this clone. The rearrangement uses TRBV6-1 and TRBJ1-1; D is unresolved. Trimming left V 2 bases short and J 4 bases short, with 14 bases between. Germline CDR1 reads MNHNS; CDR2 reads SASEGT. The CDR3 is 15 residues long. CDR3 sequence: CASSESKGGFTEAFF. Written as DNA, the CDR3 is TGTGCCAGCAGTGAATCGAAAGGCGGGTTCACTGAAGCTTTCTTT.

The V and J genes are TRBV19 and TRBJ1-2; D is uncertain. From germline, CDR1 is LNHDA and CDR2 SQIVND (reference sequence). Trimming stripped 5 bases from V and 4 bases from J, with 17 bases between. CDR3 length: 15 amino acids. For the CDR3, the DNA is TGTGCCAGTAGTTTAATGAGCGGTCCGGGCTATGGCTACACCTTC. This encodes CASSLMSGPGYGYTF. The entire variable domain, with the rest obtained from reference TRBV19 and TRBJ1-2, is as follows: DGGITQSPKYLFRKEGQNVTLSCEQNLNHDAMYWYRQDPGQGLRLIYYSQIVNDFQKGDIAEGYSVSREKKESFPLTVTSAQKNPTAFYLCASSLMSGPGYGYTFGSGTRLTVV.

This clone was observed a few times. CDR3 in DNA: TGTGCCAGTAGCCCTAGGACCGACTCCTACGAGCAGTACTTC. Protein sequence: CASSPRTDSYEQYF. The chain joins TRBV19 to TRBJ2-7, with D hard to call. Germline V CDR1 and CDR2: LNHDA, SQIVND (reference sequence). This CDR3 is built from 14 residues. V was cut by 6 bases and J by 0 bases, with 12 bases left in between.

J is TRBJ2-2 and V is TRBV7-2; TRBD2 aligns across 11 bases. This CDR3 has 15 amino acids. The junction had 0 bases not matched to a gene; V was cut back by 5 bases and J by 1 base. The germline V gene encodes CDR1 SGHTA and CDR2 FQGNSA. Here the CDR3 reads CASSTSGRNTGELFF. CDR3 nucleotides: TGTGCCAGCAGCACTAGCGGGAGGAACACCGGGGAGCTGTTTTTT.

V and J are TRBV6-6 and TRBJ2-3; 11 bases are shared with TRBD2. The trim removed 11 bases at V and 4 bases at J, leaving 8 bases unmatched. This CDR3 spans 14 amino acids. Germline CDR1 MNHNY, CDR2 SVGAGI (reference sequence). CDR3 coding DNA: TGTGCCGTTCACACTAGCGGGGGATCAGATACGCAGTATTTT. Protein product: CAVHTSGGSDTQYF.

CDR3 coding DNA: TGTGCCAGCAGCTTACCGGGGGGGTTGTTTGGCTACACCTTC. Its protein is CASSLPGGLFGYTF. J is TRBJ1-2 and V is TRBV7-2, with D possibly matching TRBD1 (5 bases). Trimming stripped 2 bases from V and 7 bases from J, with 14 bases between. From germline, CDR1 is SGHTA and CDR2 FQGNSA. The CDR3 sequence is 14 residues long.

The chain is built from TRBV14 and TRBJ1-1; D uncertain. CDR1 is SGHDN, CDR2 FVKESK, per germline. CDR3 length: 13 amino acids. V was cut by 4 bases and J by 6 bases, with 12 bases left in between. In nucleotides, the CDR3 is TGTGCCAGCAGCCGAGTACTCGGAGCTGAAGCTTTCTTT. Translating it yields CASSRVLGAEAFF.

The chain employs TRBV5-1 and TRBJ2-2; TRBD2 aligns across 8 bases. This CDR3 is 15 amino acids long. CDR1 is SGHRS, CDR2 YFSETQ, per germline. Trimming cost V 3 bases and J 0 bases; bases outside gene matches: 1. This chain's CDR3 is CASSWGLANTGELFF. The CDR3, as DNA: TGCGCCAGCAGCTGGGGACTAGCGAACACCGGGGAGCTGTTTTTT.

V gene TRBV6-5 combines with J gene TRBJ2-3; D gene ambiguous. The V end was cut by 3 bases, the J end by 7 bases, with 20 bases between. Looked up from germline, CDR1 is MNHEY and CDR2 is SVGAGI. There are 16 residues in the CDR3. Written as DNA, the CDR3 is TGTGCCAGCAGTTATGGGCTACCAACTGCCGGGCATACGCAGTATTTT. It specifies CASSYGLPTAGHTQYF.

This chain links TRBV9 with TRBJ1-2; D ambiguous. Trimming left V 3 bases short and J 6 bases short, with 21 bases between. Germline V gives CDR1 SGDLS, CDR2 YYNGEE. The CDR3 extends over 16 amino acids. CDR3 residues: CASSAGLVGREHGYTF. CDR3 DNA sequence: TGTGCCAGCAGCGCGGGTCTAGTGGGCAGAGAACATGGCTACACCTTC.

The chain couples TRBV18 to TRBJ2-4; 11 bases are a match to TRBD2. Per germline, CDR1 KGHSH and CDR2 LQKENI. The CDR3 sequence is 17 residues long. V shed 3 bases, J shed 0 bases, and the junction held 4 bases outside the gene matches. CDR3 region: CASSPTSGSAAKNIQYF. Written as DNA, the CDR3 is TGTGCCAGCTCACCTACTAGCGGGAGTGCAGCCAAAAACATTCAGTACTTC.

V is TRBV7-9 and J is TRBJ2-3; D uncertain. Germline assignment: CDR1 SEHNR and CDR2 FQNEAQ (reference sequence). The V gene lost 2 bases and the J gene lost 5 bases, with 2 bases spanning the gap. This CDR3 comprises 11 residues. The CDR3 DNA sequence: TGTGCCAGCAGCTTAAGAGATACGCAGTATTTT. Amino acids: CASSLRDTQYF.

The DNA for the CDR3 is TGCAGCGTTGAAGATCAGGTTGTCCCGAACACCATATATTTT. This translates into CSVEDQVVPNTIYF. The rearrangement links TRBV29-1 to TRBJ1-3; D is uncertain. CDR1 is SQVTM, CDR2 ANQGSEA, per germline. The V end was cut by 0 bases, the J end by 7 bases, with 13 bases between. The CDR3 runs to 14 residues.

The sample holds a few counts of this clone. The rearrangement links TRBV7-9 to TRBJ2-2, with no clear D. Germline CDR1 and CDR2: SEHNR and FQNEAQ (reference sequence). Trimming removed 3 bases at V and 7 bases at J, with 6 bases between. The CDR3 length is 12 residues. CDR3 in DNA: TGTGCCAGCAGCTTTGAGGTCGGGGAGCTGTTTTTT. Its protein is CASSFEVGELFF.

The chain carries TRBV12-5 and TRBJ2-3; TRBD2 matches at 13 bases. CDR1 is LGHNT and CDR2 is FRNRAP in the germline V gene. V lost 1 base to trimming and J lost 7 bases; unmatched junction nucleotides: 5. The CDR3 loop spans 16 amino acids. In DNA form, the CDR3 reads TGTGCTAGTGGTTTGGGGACTAGCGGGGGAGTATATACGCAGTATTTT. This encodes CASGLGTSGGVYTQYF.

The V gene is TRBV11-3, the J gene TRBJ2-1; D is ambiguous. CDR3 size: 11 residues. V was shortened by 6 bases and J by 5 bases, with 5 bases between the two germline ends. Germline CDR1 SGHNT, CDR2 YENEEA. CDR3 in DNA: TGTGCCAGCAGTTGGCACAATGAGCAGTTCTTC. It codes for CASSWHNEQFF.

This clone is medium-sized. The chain couples TRBV19 to TRBJ1-2; tentatively, D is TRBD1 (5 bases). Per germline, CDR1 LNHDA and CDR2 SQIVND (reference sequence). The CDR3 spans 15 residues. Trimming took off 5 bases at V and 6 bases at J, with 19 bases between the two ends. CDR3 region: CASSRGPGLIDGYTF. The DNA of the CDR3 is TGTGCCAGTAGTCGTGGTCCAGGGTTAATTGATGGCTACACCTTC.

This clone has just a few counts. The V and J genes are TRBV4-2 and TRBJ1-6; possibly TRBD1 for D (6 bases). V was cut by 2 bases and J by 5 bases, with 10 bases left in between. The CDR3 loop spans 15 amino acids. CDR1 is LGHNA and CDR2 is YNFKEQ in the germline V gene. For the CDR3, the DNA is TGTGCCAGCAGCCAATGGACAGCAAATAATTCACCCCTCCACTTT. As protein: CASSQWTANNSPLHF.

The chain is built from TRBV27 and TRBJ2-7, with D tentatively TRBD2 (6 bases). The CDR3 runs 15 residues. Trimming left V 8 bases short and J 6 bases short, with 23 bases between. Germline V gene data show CDR1 as MNHEY and CDR2 as SMNVEV (reference sequence). CDR3 sequence reads: CASPAGGRSPPEQYF. CDR3 in DNA: TGTGCCAGCCCCGCCGGTGGGAGGTCTCCCCCCGAGCAGTACTTC.

The V gene is TRBV6-7, the J gene TRBJ1-6; 10 bases line up with TRBD1. TRBV6-7 is classed as an ORF, of uncertain function. V shed 1 base and J 9 bases; nucleotides not matched to a gene: 3. This CDR3 is built from 15 residues. CDR3 sequence reads: CASSYCRDRGSPLHF. The CDR3 region has the DNA TGTGCCAGCAGTTACTGCCGGGACAGGGGTTCACCCCTCCACTTT.

The rearrangement uses TRBV11-1 and TRBJ2-3; 9 bases map to TRBD2. The junction had 11 bases not matched to a gene; V was cut back by 5 bases and J by 8 bases. This CDR3 is built from 15 residues. Germline lookup yields CDR1 SGHAT and CDR2 FQDESV (reference sequence). CDR3 sequence: CASSPGVAGGRTQYF. The CDR3 DNA follows: TGTGCCAGCAGCCCGGGGGTGGCGGGAGGGCGTACGCAGTATTTT.

This clone has a handful of counts. The genes are TRBV7-2 and TRBJ2-7, with no clear D. Between the trimmed V and J ends, which lost 5 bases and 2 bases, there was a span of 10 bases. The V gene's germline CDR1 is SGHTA and CDR2 FQGNSA. The CDR3 spans 13 residues. The CDR3 bases are TGTGCCAGCAGCAGAAACCGGGCCTACGAGCAGTACTTC. It specifies CASSRNRAYEQYF.